The clone carrying this T cell receptor (beta chain) appeared many times. What it binds is not known. The ends were cut back, 5 bases at V and 4 bases at J, with 14 bases in the middle. Germline V gives CDR1 SGHTA, CDR2 FQGNSA. This CDR3 is 14 amino acids long. TCRdb re-analysed the reads in MiXCR, keeping a single row per CDR3 protein. The sample yields 250,000 to 300,000 distinct CDR3 sequences, about 25% seen once. The data belong to a study of T cell repertoires in cytomegalovirus infection. Findings of the study overall: The response measured ex vivo was dominated by TCR beta clonotypes (HLA-C-restricted and CMV-specific).

V usage is TRBV7-2 and J usage is TRBJ1-2; unclear D gene. This clonotype was sampled from a human donor in good health (CMV status not recorded). Some clones in this sample may be carry-over from other donors' samples. The sample was PBMCs. The CDR3 spells CASSPNKAGYGYTF. The DNA for the CDR3 is TGTGCCAGCAGCCCCAACAAGGCTGGCTATGGCTACACCTTC.